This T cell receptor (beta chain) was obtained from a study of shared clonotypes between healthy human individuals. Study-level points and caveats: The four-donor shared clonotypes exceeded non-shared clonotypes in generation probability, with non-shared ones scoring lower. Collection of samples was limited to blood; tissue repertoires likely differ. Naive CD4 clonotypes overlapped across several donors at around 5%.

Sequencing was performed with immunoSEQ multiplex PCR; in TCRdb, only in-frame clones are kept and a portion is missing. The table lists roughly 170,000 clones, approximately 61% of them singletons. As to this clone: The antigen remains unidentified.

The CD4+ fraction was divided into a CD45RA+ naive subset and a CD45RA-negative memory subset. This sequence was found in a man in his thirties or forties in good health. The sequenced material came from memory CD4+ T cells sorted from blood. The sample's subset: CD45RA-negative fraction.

CDR3 in DNA: TGTGCCAGCTCACCACTCCAGGGTGCCGGAAACACCATATATTTT. This encodes CASSPLQGAGNTIYF. The chain is built from TRBV18 and TRBJ1-3; the D gene is possibly TRBD1 (5 bases). The CDR3 covers 15 residues. Trimming stripped 1 base from V and 4 bases from J, with 11 bases between. Germline CDR1 KGHSH, CDR2 LQKENI. The variable domain in full, with the rest retrieved from reference TRBV18 and TRBJ1-3, is NAGVMQNPRHLVRRRGQEARLRCSPMKGHSHVYWYRQLPEEGLKFMVYLQKENIIDESGMPKERFSAEFPKEGPSILRIQQVVRGDSAAYFCASSPLQGAGNTIYFGEGSWLTVV.